This T cell receptor (beta chain) was recovered during a study of Ad26.COV2.S vaccination and SARS-CoV-2 variants. Study-level background: The authors gave Ad26.COV2.S intramuscularly, either once or twice 56 days apart. Points from the study as a whole: The TCR breadth and depth analyses may have understated or missed part of the total T cell responses. Recipients given vaccine exceeded placebo recipients in spike-specific TCR breadth. Reported findings describe substantial breadth in spike-specific CD8+ and CD4+ T cell responses following vaccination.

Specified treatment: roughly 19 received Ad26.COV2.S at low or high dose, single or two shots; roughly five received placebo; per-sample allocation not given. The investigators took samples on day 63 after the first vaccine or placebo injection. As for this clone: Its target is unknown.

V shed 7 bases and J 2 bases; nucleotides not matched to a gene: 7. Germline CDR1 reads ENHRY; CDR2 reads SYGVKD. This CDR3 spans 15 amino acids. Clones were read by immunoSEQ multiplex PCR, and TCRdb kept only the in-frame ones, dropping some. Of 350,000 to 550,000 clones listed, approximately 89% are singletons. The input for sequencing was peripheral blood, taken in a trial of Ad26.COV2.S vaccine versus placebo. The rearrangement uses TRBV10-3 and TRBJ2-2, with 7 positions matching TRBD1. This TCR derives from a person between 18 and 65 years old who received the Ad26.COV2.S COVID-19 vaccine or a placebo. DNA for the CDR3: TGTGCCATCAAGGGGGACAGACAAAACACCGGGGAGCTGTTTTTT. It encodes CAIKGDRQNTGELFF.